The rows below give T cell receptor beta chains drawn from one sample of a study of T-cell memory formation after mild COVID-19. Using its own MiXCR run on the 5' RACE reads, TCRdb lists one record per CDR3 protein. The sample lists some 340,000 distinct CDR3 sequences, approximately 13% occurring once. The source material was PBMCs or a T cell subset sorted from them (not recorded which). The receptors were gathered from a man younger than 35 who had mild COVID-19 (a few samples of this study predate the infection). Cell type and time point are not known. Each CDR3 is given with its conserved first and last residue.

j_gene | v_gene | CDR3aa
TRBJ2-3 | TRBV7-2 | CASSLATSGGLTDTQYF
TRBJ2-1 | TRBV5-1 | CASRPGTGFDEQFF
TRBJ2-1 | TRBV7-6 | CASSFTSGGDNEQFF
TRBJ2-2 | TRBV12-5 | CASGSGGGTGELFF
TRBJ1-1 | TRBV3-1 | CASSRGTNTEAFF
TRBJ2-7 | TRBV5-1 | CASSPPGATEQYF
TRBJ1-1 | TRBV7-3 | CASSFYRAEAFF
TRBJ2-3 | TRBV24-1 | CATSDLGPMDTQYF
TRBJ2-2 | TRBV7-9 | CAIPGRGYTGELFF
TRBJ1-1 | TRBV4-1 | CASSQDGDVTEAFF
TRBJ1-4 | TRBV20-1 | CSVPGQINEKLFF
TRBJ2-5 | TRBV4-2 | CASSQGVSRGAYQETQYF
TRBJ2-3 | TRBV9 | CASSVVADSTDTQYF
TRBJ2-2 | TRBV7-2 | CASTLTGGYTGELFF
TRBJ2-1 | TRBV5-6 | CASTYGRGDNEQFF
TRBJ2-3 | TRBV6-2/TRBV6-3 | CASSSLLAGTTDTQYF
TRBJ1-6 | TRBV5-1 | CASSLGPTGGVRSPLHF